One and the same sample provided the 18 T cell receptor beta chains below, sequenced in a study of response to subunit inactivated influenza vaccine. TCRdb reprocessed the RT-PCR reads with MiXCR, giving one entry per CDR3 protein. The sample contains some 300,000 distinct CDR3 sequences, approximately 23% of which appear only once. Specimen: PBMCs from blood, collected roughly 20 months after vaccination. The source is a man in his fifties or sixties who received an inactivated influenza vaccine.

V is TRBV4-3 and J is TRBJ2-7; TRBD1 aligns across 11 bases. CDR3 length: 15 amino acids. The germline gives CDR1 LGHNA, CDR2 YSLEER. V trimming: 0 bases; J trimming: 5 bases; junction bases outside the gene matches: 3. The CDR3 protein is CASSQDGTGGNEQYF. CDR3 DNA sequence: TGCGCCAGCAGCCAAGACGGGACAGGGGGTAACGAGCAGTACTTC.

This clonotype came up many times. This chain joins TRBV6-2 or TRBV6-3 and TRBJ1-5; D is uncertain. Germline CDR1 is MNHEY and CDR2 is SVGEGT. The ends were cut back, 4 bases at V and 0 bases at J, with 13 bases in the middle. The CDR3 extends over 16 amino acids. CDR3 sequence (DNA): TGTGCCAGCAGTTCCCACAGAGAGCATAGCAATCAGCCCCAGCATTTT. Its translation: CASSSHREHSNQPQHF.

The chain recombines TRBV24-1 with TRBJ2-2; D uncertain. Germline assignment: CDR1 KGHDR and CDR2 SFDVKD. The CDR3 sequence is 16 residues long. V lost 2 bases to trimming and J lost 0 bases, with 9 bases between them. The CDR3 sequence: CATSDWNGANTGELFF. Written as DNA, the CDR3 is TGTGCCACCAGTGATTGGAACGGCGCGAACACCGGGGAGCTGTTTTTT.

In this sample, this clonotype turned up a few times. CDR3 nucleotide sequence: TGTGCCAGCTCACCGGACACGGGAAGGAACACTGAAGCTTTCTTT. This encodes CASSPDTGRNTEAFF. The chain carries TRBV18 and TRBJ1-1, with D perhaps TRBD1 (5 bases). V was clipped by 3 bases and J by 1 base, with 12 bases between them. CDR3 length: 15 residues. Germline loops: CDR1 KGHSH, CDR2 LQKENI.

The gene calls are TRBV21-1 and TRBJ2-7. TRBV21-1 is reported as a pseudogene. The CDR3 contains 14 residues. CDR3 residues: CASSKMARRNEQYF. CDR3 DNA sequence: TGTGCCAGCAGCAAAATGGCAAGACGGAACGAGCAGTACTTC.

The V gene is TRBV20-1, the J gene TRBJ1-1, with a tentative D call TRBD1 (5 bases). This CDR3 has 14 residues. Trimming pared 3 bases from V and 4 bases from J, leaving 15 bases between. The germline V gene has CDR1 DFQATT and CDR2 SNEGSKA (reference sequence). The CDR3 reads CSARALGRGTEAFF. In DNA form, the CDR3 reads TGCAGTGCTAGGGCCTTGGGACGGGGCACTGAAGCTTTCTTT.

A few counts support this clonotype. The V gene is TRBV3-1, the J gene TRBJ2-7; D uncertain. From germline, CDR1 is LGHDT and CDR2 YNNKEL (reference sequence). V was pared by 0 bases and J by 6 bases, with 9 bases between. The CDR3 runs 13 residues. The CDR3 DNA reads TGTGCCAGCAGCCAAGATGGTTTCGGCGAGCAGTACTTC. It is translated as CASSQDGFGEQYF.

Many counts were recorded for this clonotype. The chain recombines TRBV4-2 with TRBJ1-2; possibly TRBD1 for D (5 bases). The V gene's germline CDR1 is LGHNA and CDR2 YNFKEQ. Trimming took 4 bases from V and 7 from J, leaving 19 bases between them. CDR3 size: 15 residues. The CDR3 nucleotides are TGTGCCAGCAGCCCCGAGGCAGGGTTTGGTGGTGGCTACACCTTC. Protein sequence: CASSPEAGFGGGYTF.

The rearrangement uses TRBV30 and TRBJ1-2; 9 nucleotides line up with TRBD1. After removal of 3 bases from V and 8 bases from J, the junction contained 13 bases not matched to a gene. In germline, CDR1 is GTSNPN, CDR2 SVGIG (reference sequence). This CDR3 is 15 amino acids long. CDR3 DNA sequence: TGTGCCTGGAGAAGACCGGGACAGGGATTGGGCGGCTACACCTTC. This codes for CAWRRPGQGLGGYTF. The complete variable domain, with remaining parts taken from reference TRBV30 and TRBJ1-2, reads SQTIHQWPATLVQPVGSPLSLECTVEGTSNPNLYWYRQAAGRGLQLLFYSVGIGQISSEVPQNLSASRPQDRQFILSSKKLLLSDSGFYLCAWRRPGQGLGGYTFGSGTRLTVV.

This clonotype was seen a handful of times. This chain joins TRBV16 and TRBJ1-2; D possibly corresponds to TRBD1 (5 bases). The CDR3 is 12 amino acids. The V end lost 5 bases, the J end lost 5 bases, and 9 bases lay between the germline ends. In germline, CDR1 is KGHSY, CDR2 FQNENV. In nucleotides, the CDR3 is TGTGCCAGCAGCGCGGACACTTATGGCTACACCTTC. This sequence encodes CASSADTYGYTF.

In its sample, this clonotype was seen many times. The rearrangement joins TRBV29-1 to TRBJ1-2; TRBD1 matches 8 bases. Germline CDR1 reads SQVTM; CDR2 reads ANQGSEA. V was clipped by 6 bases and J by 0 bases; unmatched bases: 12. CDR3 length: 16 amino acids. CDR3 nucleotides: TGCAGCGTGAAGCCGGGACAGGCCTATTCTAACTATGGCTACACCTTC. Translating it yields CSVKPGQAYSNYGYTF.

This clonotype was detected only a few times. The rearrangement joins TRBV12-3 or TRBV12-4 to TRBJ1-4; 7 nucleotides line up with TRBD1. Trimming removed 5 bases from V and 5 bases from J; junction bases left unmatched: 5. This CDR3 contains 14 residues. CDR3 nucleotides: TGTGCCAGCAGTCAAGGGGGCGTAAATGAAAAACTGTTTTTT. Translated, it gives CASSQGGVNEKLFF.

In this sample, this clonotype turned up a few times. V is TRBV20-1 and J is TRBJ1-5; TRBD1 is a possible D gene (5 bases). Germline V gene lookup returns CDR1 DFQATT and CDR2 SNEGSKA (reference sequence). CDR3 length: 15 residues. V was pared by 6 bases and J by 3 bases, with 18 bases between. The CDR3 here is CSASDGGAVNQPQHF. The CDR3 bases are TGCAGTGCCAGTGACGGCGGGGCAGTCAATCAGCCCCAGCATTTT.

This chain uses TRBV12-5 with TRBJ2-1, with TRBD2 matching over 7 bases. Looked up from germline, CDR1 is LGHNT and CDR2 is FRNRAP. CDR3 length equals 17 residues. V lost 1 base to trimming and J lost 6 bases; unmatched junction nucleotides: 12. The CDR3 nucleotides read TGTGCTAGTGGTTTGGACCTTGTCGGCGGGAGCGGCAATGAGCAGTTCTTC. The encoded protein is CASGLDLVGGSGNEQFF.

This clonotype was seen at least ten times. The chain recombines TRBV5-1 with TRBJ1-4; 7 nucleotides align to TRBD1. After removal of 4 bases from V and 0 bases from J, the junction contained 6 bases not matched to a gene. This CDR3 region has 16 residues. CDR1 is SGHRS and CDR2 is YFSETQ in the germline V gene. CDR3 in DNA: TGCGCCAGCAGCGTGGGACAGATTGCAACTAATGAAAAACTGTTTTTT. This sequence encodes CASSVGQIATNEKLFF.

This clonotype was seen only a few times. V and J are TRBV5-1 and TRBJ1-1; TRBD1 agrees at 8 bases. This CDR3 has 16 residues. V shed 0 bases, J shed 4 bases, and the junction held 8 bases outside the gene matches. Germline V CDR1 and CDR2: SGHRS, YFSETQ. The CDR3, as DNA: TGCGCCAGCAGCTTGGCTGGACAGGGCTTGGGCACTGAAGCTTTCTTT. Protein sequence: CASSLAGQGLGTEAFF.

The chain couples TRBV11-2 to TRBJ2-1, with TRBD1 matching over 7 bases. J lost 3 bases, V lost 5 bases, and 13 bases had no gene match. CDR1 SGHAT and CDR2 FQNNGV come from the germline V gene. This CDR3 has 17 amino acids. This CDR3 reads CASSTRRTGFVYNEQFF. CDR3 nucleotides: TGTGCCAGCAGCACCAGGAGGACAGGTTTCGTCTACAATGAGCAGTTCTTC.

The CDR3 region has the DNA TGTGCCAGCAGCTTAGTCACTAGCGGGTCCTACAATGAGCAGTTCTTC. Translating it yields CASSLVTSGSYNEQFF. The rearrangement uses TRBV11-1 and TRBJ2-1, with 9 bases aligning to TRBD2. V lost 1 base, J lost 1 base, and 2 bases stayed unmatched. CDR1 and CDR2 from the germline V gene are SGHAT and FQDESV (reference sequence). This CDR3 is 16 amino acids long.